The rows below give T cell receptor beta chains drawn from one sample of a study of shared clonotypes between healthy human individuals. Profiling relied on immunoSEQ multiplex PCR, and the TCRdb table lists in-frame clones only, not all of them. The sample carries roughly 2.4 million clones, around 95% recorded once. Source material: naive CD4+ T cells sorted from blood. These TCRs come from a man aged 18 to 29 in good health. Each CDR3 is given with its conserved first and last residue. D genes are given only for firm matches. Clone size is given for some rows only: seen once, a few or many times, or a class if the clone is expanded.

J gene	clone size	D gene	V gene	CDR3 DNA	CDR3 protein
TRBJ2-5	NA	NA	TRBV6-6	TGTGCCAGCAGTTACTCAACTAGCTGGGTAACCCAGTACTTC	CASSYSTSWVTQYF
TRBJ2-7	NA	TRBD1	TRBV11-2	TGTGCCAGCAGTTTTGACAGGGTCCACGAGCAGTACTTC	CASSFDRVHEQYF
TRBJ1-1	NA	TRBD1	TRBV18	TGTGCCAGCTCACCAACAGGGGGCCAGGGTGGACGCACTGAAGCTTTCTTT	CASSPTGGQGGRTEAFF
TRBJ2-3	NA	NA	TRBV10-3	TGTGCCATCAGTGAGGTCCCGCAACGCACAGATACGCAGTATTTT	CAISEVPQRTDTQYF
TRBJ1-6	NA	NA	TRBV2	TGTGCCAGCAGTGAAGCACAGAGTTCACCCCTCCACTTT	CASSEAQSSPLHF
TRBJ1-6	NA	NA	TRBV19	TGTGCCAGTAGTCCCGGAACAGTCCTAAATTCACCCCTCCACTTT	CASSPGTVLNSPLHF
TRBJ1-1	once	NA	TRBV4-3	TGCGCCAGCAGCCCCGGACCGGGGTTGAGCACTGAAGCTTTCTTT	CASSPGPGLSTEAFF
TRBJ1-2	NA	NA	TRBV10-3	TGTGCCATCAGTGTTGGGGAGTCTTATGGCTACACCTTC	CAISVGESYGYTF
TRBJ1-3	NA	TRBD1	TRBV5-6	TGTGCCAGCAACCCCGGGACAGGGGGCCTCTTTTCTGGAAACACCATATATTTT	CASNPGTGGLFSGNTIYF
TRBJ1-5	once	NA	TRBV28	TGTGCCAGCAGCCCTACAGGGATGGTCAATCAGCCCCAGCATTTT	CASSPTGMVNQPQHF
TRBJ1-1	NA	NA	TRBV30	TGTGCCTGGAGTCTATCCCGAGGGACTGAAGCTTTCTTT	CAWSLSRGTEAFF
TRBJ2-7	once	TRBD1	TRBV6-5	TGTGCCAGCAGCCCACCGGGACAGGGGAACGAGCAGTACTTC	CASSPPGQGNEQYF
TRBJ1-1	NA	NA	TRBV28	TGTGCCAGCAGTTTATTGGTGGGGGGGAACACTGAAGCTTTCTTT	CASSLLVGGNTEAFF
TRBJ2-5	NA	TRBD1	TRBV27	TGTGCCAGCAGCCGCCGGGACAGAGAGACCCAGTACTTC	CASSRRDRETQYF
TRBJ2-1	NA	NA	TRBV19	TGTGCCAGTACGGGAGCCAAGACCTACAATGAGCAGTTCTTC	CASTGAKTYNEQFF
TRBJ1-1	once	TRBD1	TRBV2	TGTGCCAGCAGTGAGGACAGGGGGGGTACTGAAGCTTTCTTT	CASSEDRGGTEAFF
TRBJ2-3	NA	TRBD2	TRBV9	TGTGCCAGCACCCGAAGTCGGACTAGCACTAGCACAGATACGCAGTATTTT	CASTRSRTSTSTDTQYF
TRBJ1-4	NA	NA	TRBV7-9	TGTGCCAGCAGCTTAGGCTGGGGGCAGGGCACAACTAATGAAAAACTGTTTTTT	CASSLGWGQGTTNEKLFF
TRBJ1-2	NA	NA	TRBV18	TGTGCCAGCTCACCGGGCAGCAACTATGGCTACACCTTC	CASSPGSNYGYTF
TRBJ2-1	NA	NA	TRBV6-5	TGTGCCAGCAGCCGACTTAGCTCCTACAATGAGCAGTTCTTC	CASSRLSSYNEQFF
TRBJ1-4	NA	TRBD1	TRBV2	TGTGCCAGCAAAGACCCGGGACAGGCTAATGAAAAACTGTTTTTT	CASKDPGQANEKLFF
TRBJ1-1	NA	NA	TRBV5-5	TGTGCCAGCAGCTTGGGCTCAACAGGGCTAAACACTGAAGCTTTCTTT	CASSLGSTGLNTEAFF
TRBJ2-7	NA	TRBD1	TRBV5-4	TGTGCCAGCAGCCCCGGGACAGGGATCTACGAGCAGTACTTC	CASSPGTGIYEQYF
TRBJ2-3	once	TRBD2	TRBV6-6	TGTGCCAGCAAATGGACTAGCGACCCAGATACGCAGTATTTT	CASKWTSDPDTQYF
TRBJ1-6	NA	NA	TRBV7-8	TGTGCCAGCAGCTCAAATCAGGGGAATAGGTCACCCCTCCACTTT	CASSSNQGNRSPLHF
TRBJ2-7	NA	NA	TRBV7-9	TGTGCCAGCAGCTCTAGCCCAGGGCGCCCAGAGAACGAGCAGTACTTC	CASSSSPGRPENEQYF
TRBJ1-5	once	NA	TRBV4-3	TGCGCCAGCAGCCAAGAGGCGCAGGGTGCTGGCAATCAGCCCCAGCATTTT	CASSQEAQGAGNQPQHF
TRBJ1-2	NA	NA	TRBV25-1	TGTGCCAGCAGTGAATGGGAGGGGTGGGGGATCTATGGCTACACCTTC	CASSEWEGWGIYGYTF
TRBJ1-6	NA	TRBD1	TRBV18	TGTGCCAGCTCCCCCCAGACAGGGACTGGGGGGCGTCTATATAATTCACCCCTCCACTTT	CASSPQTGTGGRLYNSPLHF
TRBJ2-5	NA	TRBD2	TRBV14	TGTGCCAGCAGCCAAACTAGCGGGGGCTGGGAGACCCAGTACTTC	CASSQTSGGWETQYF
TRBJ1-2	NA	TRBD1	TRBV18	TGTGCCAGCTCACCCAGGGACAGCCACTATGGCTACACCTTC	CASSPRDSHYGYTF
TRBJ2-5	NA	TRBD1	TRBV2	TGTGCCAGCAGCGGGGGCACAGGGGGCGGGTTAGAGACCCAGTACTTC	CASSGGTGGGLETQYF
TRBJ2-3	once	NA	TRBV4-3	TGCGCCAGCAGCCAGTCTATGGGGCGAGGCACAGATACGCAGTATTTT	CASSQSMGRGTDTQYF
TRBJ1-5	NA	NA	TRBV30	TGTGCCTGGAGTGTACAGTCCCTGGGTGGTCAGCCCCAGCATTTT	CAWSVQSLGGQPQHF
TRBJ2-7	NA	NA	TRBV10-3	TGTGCCATCAAGGCAGGCGACTACGAGCAGTACTTC	CAIKAGDYEQYF
TRBJ2-6	NA	NA	TRBV25-1	TGTGCCAGCAGTGGGGGAGAAGACAGTCTCTTTGGGGCCAACGTCCTGACTTTC	CASSGGEDSLFGANVLTF
TRBJ1-4	NA	TRBD1	TRBV6-5	TGTGCCAGCAGGCGGGACAGGAAAGAGTATGAAAAACTGTTTTTT	CASRRDRKEYEKLFF
TRBJ2-7	NA	NA	TRBV10-3	TGTGCCATCAGTGAGTCGACAGCTATCGACGAGCAGTACTTC	CAISESTAIDEQYF
TRBJ2-6	once	NA	TRBV5-6	TGTGCCAGCAGCTCGGATATAGTGTTCTCTGGGGCCAACGTCCTGACTTTC	CASSSDIVFSGANVLTF
TRBJ2-4	NA	TRBD2	TRBV10-2	TGCGCCAGCAGTGAGGGGGGGGTAAACATTCAGTACTTC	CASSEGGVNIQYF
TRBJ1-6	NA	TRBD1	TRBV19	TGTGCCAGTAGCGAGCTGGGACAGGATTCACCCCTCCACTTT	CASSELGQDSPLHF
TRBJ2-2	NA	NA	TRBV6-1	TGTGCCAGCAGTGAACGGTCAGCTCCTACCGGGGAGCTGTTTTTT	CASSERSAPTGELFF
TRBJ1-5	NA	NA	TRBV5-1	TGCGCCAGCAGCTTACAAGGGGAAGGAAGCCAGCCCCAGCATTTT	CASSLQGEGSQPQHF
TRBJ2-1	NA	NA	TRBV21-1	TGTGCCAGCAGCAAAGGCAAGTCTAGTTTGCACAATGAGCAGTTCTTC	CASSKGKSSLHNEQFF
TRBJ1-5	NA	NA	TRBV28	TGTGCCAGCAGTTTAAGCCTCTGGACCAACAAAATCGAGCCCCAGCATTTT	CASSLSLWTNKIEPQHF
TRBJ1-4	NA	NA	TRBV11-2	TGTGCCAGCAGCTTAGGGACTGCGGGTGAAAAACTGTTTTTT	CASSLGTAGEKLFF
TRBJ2-5	NA	NA	TRBV7-9	TGTGCCAGCAGCCAAGACGAGACCCAGTACTTC	CASSQDETQYF
TRBJ2-1	NA	NA	TRBV11-1	TGTGCCAGCAGCTTAGCGGGGGCCAACTACAATGAGCAGTTCTTC	CASSLAGANYNEQFF